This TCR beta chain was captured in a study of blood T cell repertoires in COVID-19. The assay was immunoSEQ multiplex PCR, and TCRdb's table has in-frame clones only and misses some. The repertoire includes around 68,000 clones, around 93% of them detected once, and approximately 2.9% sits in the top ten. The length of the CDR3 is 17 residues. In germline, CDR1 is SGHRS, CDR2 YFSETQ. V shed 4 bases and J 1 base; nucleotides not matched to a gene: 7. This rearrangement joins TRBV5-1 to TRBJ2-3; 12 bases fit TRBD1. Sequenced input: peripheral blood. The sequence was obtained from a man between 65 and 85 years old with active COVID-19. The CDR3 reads CASSPGQGAVGTDTQYF. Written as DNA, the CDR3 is TGCGCCAGCAGCCCGGGACAGGGGGCAGTGGGCACAGATACGCAGTATTTT.